Listed below are T cell receptor beta chains from one sample, sequenced in a study of patients and donors after allogeneic stem cell transplantation. TCRdb re-called the RT-PCR reads through MiXCR, storing one row per CDR3 protein. The sample contains 15,000 to 20,000 distinct CDR3 sequences, around 5% of which appear only once. Sequencing was performed on blood, either unsorted or a sorted T cell fraction (not recorded which). The source of these receptors is a human donor who was either an allogeneic HSCT recipient or a stem cell or donor lymphocyte infusion donor (not recorded which). It is not recorded whose cells these are; they may come from a transplant donor. The CDR3 runs from the conserved cysteine through the conserved F or W. The D gene is left open where the match is weak. Expanded clones are given a class, and other clones once, few, many or no size at all.

d_call: -
j_call: TRBJ2-7
clone_size: many
v_call: TRBV7-2
cdr3_nt: TGTGCCAGCAGCCCTCTACTCGACAGGCCCTCCTACGAGCAGTACTTC
cdr3_aa: CASSPLLDRPSYEQYF

d_call: TRBD2
j_call: TRBJ2-3
clone_size: many
v_call: TRBV13
cdr3_nt: TGTGCCAGCAGACGCATTCAGACTAGCTGGACAGATACGCAGTATTTT
cdr3_aa: CASRRIQTSWTDTQYF

d_call: -
j_call: TRBJ1-2
clone_size: many
v_call: TRBV10-3
cdr3_nt: TGTGCCATCAGTGAGTCGCCGAGGCTGCGGGACTATGGCTACACCTTC
cdr3_aa: CAISESPRLRDYGYTF

d_call: TRBD1
j_call: TRBJ2-7
clone_size: many
v_call: TRBV7-9
cdr3_nt: TGTGCCAGCAGATATACCGGGACAGGCTACGAGCAGTACTTC
cdr3_aa: CASRYTGTGYEQYF

d_call: -
j_call: TRBJ2-3
clone_size: few
v_call: TRBV7-9
cdr3_nt: TGTGCCAGCAGGCCCCTTGTCCGGGGAACTGACACAGATACGCAGTATTTT
cdr3_aa: CASRPLVRGTDTDTQYF

d_call: -
j_call: TRBJ2-1
clone_size: -
v_call: TRBV5-4
cdr3_nt: TGTGCCAGCAGCCTCATGGGACCCTACAATGAGCAGTTCTTC
cdr3_aa: CASSLMGPYNEQFF

d_call: -
j_call: TRBJ2-7
clone_size: many
v_call: TRBV27
cdr3_nt: TGTGCCAGCAGTTTGGGGGTCGGGGACGAGCAGTACTTC
cdr3_aa: CASSLGVGDEQYF

d_call: TRBD1
j_call: TRBJ1-1
clone_size: many
v_call: TRBV12-3/TRBV12-4
cdr3_nt: TGTGCCAGCAGTGGGACAGGGGGCACTGAAGCTTTCTTT
cdr3_aa: CASSGTGGTEAFF

d_call: -
j_call: TRBJ1-5
clone_size: few
v_call: TRBV2
cdr3_nt: TGTGCCAGCACTGACAGGACCAGCAATCAGCCCCAGCATTTT
cdr3_aa: CASTDRTSNQPQHF

d_call: TRBD1
j_call: TRBJ1-6
clone_size: -
v_call: TRBV3-1
cdr3_nt: TGTGCCAGCAGCCAAGATGGCCGGACAGGGAGATCACCCCTCCACTTT
cdr3_aa: CASSQDGRTGRSPLHF

d_call: -
j_call: TRBJ2-3
clone_size: few
v_call: TRBV2
cdr3_nt: TGTGCCAGTACTTTGCGGGGGACAACTGGTACGCAGTATTTT
cdr3_aa: CASTLRGTTGTQYF

d_call: -
j_call: TRBJ1-6
clone_size: few
v_call: TRBV6-6
cdr3_nt: TGTGCCAGCAGTTACAGCTATAATTCACCCCTCCACTTT
cdr3_aa: CASSYSYNSPLHF

d_call: -
j_call: TRBJ1-2
clone_size: few
v_call: TRBV6-1
cdr3_nt: TGTGCCAGCAGTGTCCACGGCCGGGACTATGGCTACACCTTC
cdr3_aa: CASSVHGRDYGYTF

d_call: -
j_call: TRBJ1-5
clone_size: many
v_call: TRBV2
cdr3_nt: TGTGCCAGCAGTGAACGCAGGTTATTCCTTAGCAATCAGCCCCAGCATTTT
cdr3_aa: CASSERRLFLSNQPQHF

d_call: -
j_call: TRBJ1-1
clone_size: many
v_call: TRBV10-2
cdr3_nt: TGCGCCAGCAGTGAGGTTATGAACACTGAAGCTTTCTTT
cdr3_aa: CASSEVMNTEAFF

d_call: TRBD1
j_call: TRBJ2-1
clone_size: many
v_call: TRBV19
cdr3_nt: TGTGCCAGTGACAGGGGAAGCTCCTACAATGAGCAGTTCTTC
cdr3_aa: CASDRGSSYNEQFF

d_call: -
j_call: TRBJ1-1
clone_size: many
v_call: TRBV10-3
cdr3_nt: TGTGCCATCAGCGGACTCCCCTTGGATTACACTGAAGCTTTCTTT
cdr3_aa: CAISGLPLDYTEAFF

d_call: -
j_call: TRBJ2-5
clone_size: many
v_call: TRBV10-3
cdr3_nt: TGTGCCATCAGCCCCATGGGTTCCCAAGGAACCCAGTACTTC
cdr3_aa: CAISPMGSQGTQYF

d_call: -
j_call: TRBJ1-1
clone_size: many
v_call: TRBV28
cdr3_nt: TGTGCCAGCAGTGCCCGGGTGAACACTGAAGCTTTCTTT
cdr3_aa: CASSARVNTEAFF

d_call: -
j_call: TRBJ2-1
clone_size: many
v_call: TRBV10-3
cdr3_nt: TGTGCCATCAGTGAGTACAATGAGCAGTTCTTC
cdr3_aa: CAISEYNEQFF

d_call: -
j_call: TRBJ1-4
clone_size: few
v_call: TRBV7-2
cdr3_nt: TGTGCCAGCAGCTTATGGGGCCCGGGGTATGAAAAACTGTTTTTT
cdr3_aa: CASSLWGPGYEKLFF

d_call: TRBD1
j_call: TRBJ1-6
clone_size: -
v_call: TRBV7-9
cdr3_nt: TGTGCCAGCAGCTCCACCGGGACAGTCAATTCACCCCTCCACTTT
cdr3_aa: CASSSTGTVNSPLHF

d_call: -
j_call: TRBJ1-2
clone_size: many
v_call: TRBV5-1
cdr3_nt: TGCGCCAGCACTCCGGCGGGGGGCGCCAGAAACTATGGCTACACCTTC
cdr3_aa: CASTPAGGARNYGYTF

d_call: -
j_call: TRBJ1-5
clone_size: many
v_call: TRBV7-9
cdr3_nt: TGTGCCAGCAGCCCCGCTGGGGGCACGAATCAGCCCCAGCATTTT
cdr3_aa: CASSPAGGTNQPQHF

d_call: -
j_call: TRBJ2-5
clone_size: many
v_call: TRBV5-1
cdr3_nt: TGCGCCAGCAGCTTGGGGGTAGCTGTTAGAGAGACCCAGTACTTC
cdr3_aa: CASSLGVAVRETQYF

d_call: -
j_call: TRBJ2-2
clone_size: many
v_call: TRBV5-4
cdr3_nt: TGTGCCAGCAGCGTCCTCGGGACCGCGAACACCGGGGAGCTGTTTTTT
cdr3_aa: CASSVLGTANTGELFF

d_call: TRBD1
j_call: TRBJ2-7
clone_size: few
v_call: TRBV28
cdr3_nt: TGTGCCAGCAGTCGACAGGGGGGCTACGAGCAGTACTTC
cdr3_aa: CASSRQGGYEQYF

d_call: -
j_call: TRBJ2-7
clone_size: many
v_call: TRBV28
cdr3_nt: TGTGCCAGCAGTTTTGAGGGGGGGGTGGTCTACGAGCAGTACTTC
cdr3_aa: CASSFEGGVVYEQYF

d_call: -
j_call: TRBJ1-1
clone_size: many
v_call: TRBV5-1
cdr3_nt: TGCGCCAGCAGCTTGGCTGGTTCAGCTTCAAACACTGAAGCTTTCTTT
cdr3_aa: CASSLAGSASNTEAFF

d_call: -
j_call: TRBJ1-2
clone_size: -
v_call: TRBV7-9
cdr3_nt: TGTGCCAGCAGCTTATTTCAGGGCTATGGCTACACCTTC
cdr3_aa: CASSLFQGYGYTF

d_call: -
j_call: TRBJ2-1
clone_size: many
v_call: TRBV12-3/TRBV12-4
cdr3_nt: TGTGCCAGCAGTGGGGACTGGGATGAGCAGTTCTTC
cdr3_aa: CASSGDWDEQFF

d_call: -
j_call: TRBJ1-1
clone_size: many
v_call: TRBV18
cdr3_nt: TGTGCCAGCTCACCAAGTTCGTCAAACACTGAAGCTTTCTTT
cdr3_aa: CASSPSSSNTEAFF

d_call: -
j_call: TRBJ2-2
clone_size: -
v_call: TRBV27
cdr3_nt: TGTGCCAGCAGTTCCGAGAACACCGGGGAGCTGTTTTTT
cdr3_aa: CASSSENTGELFF

d_call: -
j_call: TRBJ2-3
clone_size: large
v_call: TRBV5-6
cdr3_nt: TGTGCCAGCAGCGTACCTTCCACAGATACGCAGTATTTT
cdr3_aa: CASSVPSTDTQYF

d_call: -
j_call: TRBJ1-1
clone_size: many
v_call: TRBV7-9
cdr3_nt: TGTGCCAGCAGCTTAGACGTAACGGAGGCTTTCTTT
cdr3_aa: CASSLDVTEAFF

d_call: -
j_call: TRBJ1-1
clone_size: many
v_call: TRBV7-9
cdr3_nt: TGTGCCAGCAGCTTAGGGGACATTAATGAAGCTTTCTTT
cdr3_aa: CASSLGDINEAFF

d_call: TRBD1
j_call: TRBJ2-1
clone_size: many
v_call: TRBV2
cdr3_nt: TGTGCCAGCAGTGTTGGGGCGCAGGGGGTTGAGCAGTTCTTC
cdr3_aa: CASSVGAQGVEQFF

d_call: TRBD1
j_call: TRBJ1-1
clone_size: many
v_call: TRBV29-1
cdr3_nt: TGCAGCTCTTACTTGGACAGGACTGAAGCTTTCTTT
cdr3_aa: CSSYLDRTEAFF

d_call: TRBD1
j_call: TRBJ2-7
clone_size: -
v_call: TRBV4-1
cdr3_nt: TGCGCCAGCAGCCAAGGTGGGGGACAGGGGGTATACGAGCAGTACTTC
cdr3_aa: CASSQGGGQGVYEQYF

d_call: -
j_call: TRBJ2-1
clone_size: many
v_call: TRBV11-2
cdr3_nt: TGTGCCAGCAGCCGTAGGGGGACACTATACAATGAGCAGTTCTTC
cdr3_aa: CASSRRGTLYNEQFF

d_call: TRBD2
j_call: TRBJ2-7
clone_size: -
v_call: TRBV7-7
cdr3_nt: TGTGCCAGCAGCTTAGATCTGGCTAGCGGGAGTAGCGAGCAGTACTTC
cdr3_aa: CASSLDLASGSSEQYF

d_call: -
j_call: TRBJ1-1
clone_size: many
v_call: TRBV6-1
cdr3_nt: TGTGCCAGCAGTGAAACCCGGGGTTGGACTGAAGCTTTCTTT
cdr3_aa: CASSETRGWTEAFF

d_call: -
j_call: TRBJ1-1
clone_size: many
v_call: TRBV7-9
cdr3_nt: TGTGCCAGCAGCCTTTACAGGAACACTGAAGCTTTCTTT
cdr3_aa: CASSLYRNTEAFF

d_call: TRBD1
j_call: TRBJ2-5
clone_size: many
v_call: TRBV10-3
cdr3_nt: TGTGCCATCAGGGAAGGACAGGGCGGGTGGGAGACCCAGTACTTC
cdr3_aa: CAIREGQGGWETQYF

d_call: -
j_call: TRBJ1-1
clone_size: -
v_call: TRBV28
cdr3_nt: TGTGCCAGCAGTTTTGGGGTGGGGACTGAAGCTTTCTTT
cdr3_aa: CASSFGVGTEAFF